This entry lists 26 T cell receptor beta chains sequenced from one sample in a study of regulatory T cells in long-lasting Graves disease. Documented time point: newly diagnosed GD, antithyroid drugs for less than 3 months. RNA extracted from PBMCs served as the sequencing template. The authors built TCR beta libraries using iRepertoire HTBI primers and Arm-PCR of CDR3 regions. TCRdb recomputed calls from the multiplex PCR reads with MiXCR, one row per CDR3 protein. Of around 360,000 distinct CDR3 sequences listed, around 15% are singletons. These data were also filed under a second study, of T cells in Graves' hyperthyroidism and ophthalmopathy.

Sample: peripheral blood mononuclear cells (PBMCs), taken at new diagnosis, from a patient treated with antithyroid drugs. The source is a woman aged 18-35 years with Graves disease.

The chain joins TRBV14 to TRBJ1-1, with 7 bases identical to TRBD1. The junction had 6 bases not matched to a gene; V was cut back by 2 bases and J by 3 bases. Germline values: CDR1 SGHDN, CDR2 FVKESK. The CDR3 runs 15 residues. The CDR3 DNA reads TGTGCCAGCAGCCAACGGGGACAGCCTCACACTGAAGCTTTCTTT. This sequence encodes CASSQRGQPHTEAFF.

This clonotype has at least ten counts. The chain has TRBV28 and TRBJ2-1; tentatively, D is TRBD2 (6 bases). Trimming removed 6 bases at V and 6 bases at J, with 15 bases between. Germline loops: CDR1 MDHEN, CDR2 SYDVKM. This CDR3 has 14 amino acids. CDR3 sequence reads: CASRAGRVVNEQFF. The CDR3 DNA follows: TGTGCCAGCAGAGCGGGCAGGGTCGTCAATGAGCAGTTCTTC. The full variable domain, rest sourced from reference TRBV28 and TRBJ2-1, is DVKVTQSSRYLVKRTGEKVFLECVQDMDHENMFWYRQDPGLGLRLIYFSYDVKMKEKGDIPEGYSVSREKKERFSLILESASTNQTSMYLCASRAGRVVNEQFFGPGTRLTVL.

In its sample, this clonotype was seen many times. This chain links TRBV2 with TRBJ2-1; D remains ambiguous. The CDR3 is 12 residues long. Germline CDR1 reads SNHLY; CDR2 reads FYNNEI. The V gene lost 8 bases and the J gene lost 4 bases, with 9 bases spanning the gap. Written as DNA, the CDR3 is TGTGCCAGCGCTTCGGGTTACAATGAGCAGTTCTTC. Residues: CASASGYNEQFF. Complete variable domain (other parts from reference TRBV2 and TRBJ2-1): EPEVTQTPSHQVTQMGQEVILRCVPISNHLYFYWYRQILGQKVEFLVSFYNNEISEKSEIFDDQFSVERPDGSNFTLKIRSTKLEDSAMYFCASASGYNEQFFGPGTRLTVL.

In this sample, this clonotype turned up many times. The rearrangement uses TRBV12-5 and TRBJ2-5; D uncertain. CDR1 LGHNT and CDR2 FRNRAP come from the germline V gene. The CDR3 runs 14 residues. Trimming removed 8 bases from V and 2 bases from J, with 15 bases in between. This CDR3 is CASSNVPLQETQYF. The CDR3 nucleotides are TGTGCTAGTTCCAACGTCCCGTTACAAGAGACCCAGTACTTC.

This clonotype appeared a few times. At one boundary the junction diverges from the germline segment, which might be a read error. DNA of the CDR3: TGTGCCAGCAGCCTTCTTGGGGCTAGCGGGAGGAGAAGCTCCTACAATGAGCAGTTCTTC. Protein sequence: CASSLLGASGRRSSYNEQFF. The chain links TRBV5-1 to TRBJ2-1, with 11 positions matching TRBD2. The CDR3 sequence is 20 residues long. Germline CDR1 SGHRS, CDR2 YFSETQ.

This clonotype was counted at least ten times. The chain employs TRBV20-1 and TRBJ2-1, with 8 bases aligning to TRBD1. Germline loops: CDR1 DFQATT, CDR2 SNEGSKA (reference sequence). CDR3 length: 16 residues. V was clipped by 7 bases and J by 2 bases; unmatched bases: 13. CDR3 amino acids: CSVLGSGQGTYNEQFF. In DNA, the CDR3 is TGCAGTGTGCTCGGGAGCGGACAGGGAACCTACAATGAGCAGTTCTTC.

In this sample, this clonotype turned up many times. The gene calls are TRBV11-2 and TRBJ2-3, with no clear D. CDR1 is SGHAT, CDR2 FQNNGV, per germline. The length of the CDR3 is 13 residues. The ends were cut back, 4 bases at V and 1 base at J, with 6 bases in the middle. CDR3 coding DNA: TGTGCCAGCAGCTCGGCCGGCACAGATACGCAGTATTTT. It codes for CASSSAGTDTQYF.

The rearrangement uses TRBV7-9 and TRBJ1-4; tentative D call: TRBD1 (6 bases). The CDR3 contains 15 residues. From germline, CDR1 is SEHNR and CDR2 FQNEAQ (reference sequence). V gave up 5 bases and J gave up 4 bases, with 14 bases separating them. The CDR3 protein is CASSPTGFSNEKLFF. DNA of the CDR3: TGTGCCAGCAGCCCCACAGGGTTTAGTAATGAAAAACTGTTTTTT.

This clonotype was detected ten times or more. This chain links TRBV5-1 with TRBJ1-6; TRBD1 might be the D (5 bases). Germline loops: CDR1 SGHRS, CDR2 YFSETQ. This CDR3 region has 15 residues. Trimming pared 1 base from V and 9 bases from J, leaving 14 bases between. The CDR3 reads CASSLISGRGSPLHF. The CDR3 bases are TGCGCCAGCAGCTTGATATCAGGGAGGGGTTCACCCCTCCACTTT.

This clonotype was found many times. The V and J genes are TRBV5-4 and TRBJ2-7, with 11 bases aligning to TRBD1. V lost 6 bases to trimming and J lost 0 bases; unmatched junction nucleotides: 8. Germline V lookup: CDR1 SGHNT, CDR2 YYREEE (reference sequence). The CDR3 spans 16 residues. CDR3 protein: CASTSAGTGGSYEQYF. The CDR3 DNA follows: TGTGCCAGCACCTCCGCCGGGACAGGGGGCTCCTACGAGCAGTACTTC.

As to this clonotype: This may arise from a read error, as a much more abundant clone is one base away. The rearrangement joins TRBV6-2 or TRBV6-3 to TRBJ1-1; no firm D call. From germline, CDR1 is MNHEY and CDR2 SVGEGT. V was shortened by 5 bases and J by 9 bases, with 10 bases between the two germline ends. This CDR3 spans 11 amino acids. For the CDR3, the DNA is TGTGCCAGCAGTCAGAGAGTCAAAGCTTTCTTT. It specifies CASSQRVKAFF.

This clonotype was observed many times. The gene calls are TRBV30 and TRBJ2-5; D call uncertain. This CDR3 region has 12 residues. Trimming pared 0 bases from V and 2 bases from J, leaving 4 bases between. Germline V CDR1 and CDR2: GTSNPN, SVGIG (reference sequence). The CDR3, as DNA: TGTGCCTGGAGTGTTGGGCAAGAGACCCAGTACTTC. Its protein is CAWSVGQETQYF.

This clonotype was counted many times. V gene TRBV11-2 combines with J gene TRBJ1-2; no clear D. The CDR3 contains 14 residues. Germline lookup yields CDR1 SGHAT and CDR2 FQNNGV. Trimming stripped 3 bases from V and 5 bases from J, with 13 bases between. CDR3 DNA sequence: TGTGCCAGCAGCTTTGACCTCTCTGGGTATGGCTACACCTTC. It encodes CASSFDLSGYGYTF.

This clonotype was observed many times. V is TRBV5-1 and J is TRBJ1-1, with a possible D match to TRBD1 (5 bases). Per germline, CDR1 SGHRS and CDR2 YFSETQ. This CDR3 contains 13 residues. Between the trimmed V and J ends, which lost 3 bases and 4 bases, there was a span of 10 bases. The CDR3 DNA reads TGCGCCAGCAGCTCCAGGGTGTCCACTGAAGCTTTCTTT. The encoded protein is CASSSRVSTEAFF.

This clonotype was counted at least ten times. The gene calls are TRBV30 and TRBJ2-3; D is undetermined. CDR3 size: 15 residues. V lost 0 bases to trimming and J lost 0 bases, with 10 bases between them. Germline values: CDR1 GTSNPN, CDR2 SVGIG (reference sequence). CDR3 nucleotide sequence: TGTGCCTGGAGTGTATCCCTGGCAAGCACAGATACGCAGTATTTT. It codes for CAWSVSLASTDTQYF. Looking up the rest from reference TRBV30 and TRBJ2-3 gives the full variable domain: SQTIHQWPATLVQPVGSPLSLECTVEGTSNPNLYWYRQAAGRGLQLLFYSVGIGQISSEVPQNLSASRPQDRQFILSSKKLLLSDSGFYLCAWSVSLASTDTQYFGPGTRLTVL.

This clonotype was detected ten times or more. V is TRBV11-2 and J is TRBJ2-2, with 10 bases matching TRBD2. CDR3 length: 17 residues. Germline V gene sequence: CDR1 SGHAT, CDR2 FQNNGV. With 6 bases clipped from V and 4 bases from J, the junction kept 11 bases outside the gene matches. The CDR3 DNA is TGTGCCAGCAGTTGGGGACTAGCGAGGCTTACCACCGGGGAGCTGTTTTTT. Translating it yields CASSWGLARLTTGELFF.

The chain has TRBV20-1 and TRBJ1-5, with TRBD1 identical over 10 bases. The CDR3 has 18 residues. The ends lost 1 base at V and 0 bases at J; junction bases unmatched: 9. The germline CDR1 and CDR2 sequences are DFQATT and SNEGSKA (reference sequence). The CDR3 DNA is TGCAGTGCTAGAGTCAGGGGGACAGGGGCCGTTAGCAATCAGCCCCAGCATTTT. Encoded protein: CSARVRGTGAVSNQPQHF.

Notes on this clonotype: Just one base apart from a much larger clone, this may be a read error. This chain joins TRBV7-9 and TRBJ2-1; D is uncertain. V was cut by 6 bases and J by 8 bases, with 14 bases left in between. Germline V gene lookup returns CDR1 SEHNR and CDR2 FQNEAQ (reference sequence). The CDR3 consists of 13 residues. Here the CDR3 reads CASSDGIAYEQFF. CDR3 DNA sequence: TGTGCCAGCAGTGACGGTATTGCGTATGAGCAGTTCTTC. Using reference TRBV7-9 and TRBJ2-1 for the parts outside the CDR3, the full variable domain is DTGVSQNPRHKITKRGQNVTFRCDPISEHNRLYWYRQTLGQGPEFLTYFQNEAQLEKSRLLSDRFSAERPKGSFSTLEIQRTEQGDSAMYLCASSDGIAYEQFFGPGTRLTVL.

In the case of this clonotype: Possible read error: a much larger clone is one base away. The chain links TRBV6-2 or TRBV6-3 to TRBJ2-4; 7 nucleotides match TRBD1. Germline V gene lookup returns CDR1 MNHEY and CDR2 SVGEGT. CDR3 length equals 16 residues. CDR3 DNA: TGTGCCAGCAGTGAAGCCAGCTGGGACAGCAAAAACACTCAGTACTTC. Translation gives CASSEASWDSKNTQYF.

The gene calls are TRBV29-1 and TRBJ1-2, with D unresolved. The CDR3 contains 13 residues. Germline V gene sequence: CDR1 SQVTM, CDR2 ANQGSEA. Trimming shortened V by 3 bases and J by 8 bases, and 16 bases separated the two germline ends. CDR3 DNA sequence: TGCAGCGTTGATAGTGGCAGGAGCGGCGGCTACACCTTC. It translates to CSVDSGRSGGYTF.

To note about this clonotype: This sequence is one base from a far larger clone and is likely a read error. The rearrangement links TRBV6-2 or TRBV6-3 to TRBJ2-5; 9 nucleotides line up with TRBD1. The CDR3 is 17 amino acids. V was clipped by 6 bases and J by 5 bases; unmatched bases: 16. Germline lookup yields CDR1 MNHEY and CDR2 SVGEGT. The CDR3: CASRSGTTGGRGETQYF. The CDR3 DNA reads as TGTGCCAGCAGGTCCGGCACGACAGGGGGTCGGGGTGAGACCCAGTACTTC.

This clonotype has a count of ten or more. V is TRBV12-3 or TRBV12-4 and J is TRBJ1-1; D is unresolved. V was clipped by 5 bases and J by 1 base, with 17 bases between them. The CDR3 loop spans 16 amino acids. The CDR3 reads CASSPGPRRRNTEAFF. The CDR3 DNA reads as TGTGCCAGCAGTCCCGGACCGCGGAGAAGGAACACTGAAGCTTTCTTT.

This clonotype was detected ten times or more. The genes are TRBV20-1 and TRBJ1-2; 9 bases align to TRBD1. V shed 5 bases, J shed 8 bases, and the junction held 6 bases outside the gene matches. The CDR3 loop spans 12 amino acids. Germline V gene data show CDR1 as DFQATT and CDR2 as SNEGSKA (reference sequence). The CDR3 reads CSAVQGARGYTF. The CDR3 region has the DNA TGCAGTGCTGTACAGGGGGCGCGCGGCTACACCTTC.

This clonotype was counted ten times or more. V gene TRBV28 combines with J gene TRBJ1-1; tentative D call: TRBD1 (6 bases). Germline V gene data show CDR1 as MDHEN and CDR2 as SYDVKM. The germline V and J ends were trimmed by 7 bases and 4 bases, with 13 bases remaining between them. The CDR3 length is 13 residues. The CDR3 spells CASTLRGPTEAFF. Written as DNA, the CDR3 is TGTGCCAGCACCCTCCGGGGGCCCACTGAAGCTTTCTTT.

CDR3 bases: TGTGCCAGCAGCTTAGATAGCGGGGGGGCCTACAATGAGCAGTTCTTC. It translates to CASSLDSGGAYNEQFF. The chain uses TRBV7-6 and TRBJ2-1; TRBD2 agrees at 11 bases. This CDR3 is 16 amino acids long. The germline V gene encodes CDR1 SGHVS and CDR2 FNYEAQ. The ends lost 1 base at V and 2 bases at J; junction bases unmatched: 1.

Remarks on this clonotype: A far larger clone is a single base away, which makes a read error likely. The CDR3 DNA reads TGTGCCAGCAGTTCTGGGCGTCCGGGGGAGCAGTACTTC. This sequence encodes CASSSGRPGEQYF. V gene TRBV2 combines with J gene TRBJ2-7; maybe TRBD2 (5 bases). The ends were cut back, 5 bases at V and 7 bases at J, with 15 bases in the middle. Per germline, CDR1 SNHLY and CDR2 FYNNEI. The CDR3 is 13 amino acids.